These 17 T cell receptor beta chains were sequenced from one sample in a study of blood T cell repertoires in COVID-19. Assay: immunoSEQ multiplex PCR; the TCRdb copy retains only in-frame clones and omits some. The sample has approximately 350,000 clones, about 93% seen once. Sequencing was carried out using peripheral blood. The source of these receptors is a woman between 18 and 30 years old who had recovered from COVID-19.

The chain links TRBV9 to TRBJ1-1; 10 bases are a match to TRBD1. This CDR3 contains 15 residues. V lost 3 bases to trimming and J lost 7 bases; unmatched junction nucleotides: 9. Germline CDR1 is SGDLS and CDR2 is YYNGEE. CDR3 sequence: CASSELIGTGVEAFF. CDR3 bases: TGTGCCAGCAGCGAACTCATCGGGACAGGGGTTGAAGCTTTCTTT.

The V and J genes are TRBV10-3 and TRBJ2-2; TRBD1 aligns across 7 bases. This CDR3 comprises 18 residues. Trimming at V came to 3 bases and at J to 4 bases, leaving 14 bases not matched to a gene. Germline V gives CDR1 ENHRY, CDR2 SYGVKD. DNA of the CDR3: TGTGCCATCAGTGACGGATCAGGGGGTGTAGGGGCCACCGGGGAGCTGTTTTTT. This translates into CAISDGSGGVGATGELFF.

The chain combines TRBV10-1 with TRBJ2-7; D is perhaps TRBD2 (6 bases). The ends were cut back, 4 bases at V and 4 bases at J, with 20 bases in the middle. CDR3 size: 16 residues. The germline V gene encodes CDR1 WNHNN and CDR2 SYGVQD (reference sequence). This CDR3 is CASSVRVAAGQYEQYV. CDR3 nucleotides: TGCGCCAGCAGTGTTCGGGTAGCGGCAGGACAATACGAGCAGTACGTC.

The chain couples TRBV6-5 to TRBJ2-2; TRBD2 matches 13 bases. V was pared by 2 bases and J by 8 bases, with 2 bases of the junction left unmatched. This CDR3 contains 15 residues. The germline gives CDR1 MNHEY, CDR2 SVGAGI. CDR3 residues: CASSYAGLAGGELFF. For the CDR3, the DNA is TGTGCCAGCAGTTACGCGGGACTAGCGGGAGGGGAGCTGTTTTTT.

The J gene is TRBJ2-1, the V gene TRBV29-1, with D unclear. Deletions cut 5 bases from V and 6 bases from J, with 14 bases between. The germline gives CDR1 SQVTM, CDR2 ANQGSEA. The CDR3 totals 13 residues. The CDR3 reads CSVSARSTNEQFF. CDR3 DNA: TGCAGCGTTTCCGCTCGCAGTACCAATGAGCAGTTCTTC.

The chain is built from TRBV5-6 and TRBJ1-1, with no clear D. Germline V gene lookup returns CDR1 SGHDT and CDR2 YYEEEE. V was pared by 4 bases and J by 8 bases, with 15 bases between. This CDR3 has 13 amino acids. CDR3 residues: CASSRDTFPEAFF. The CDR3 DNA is TGTGCCAGCAGCCGCGACACCTTCCCCGAAGCTTTCTTT.

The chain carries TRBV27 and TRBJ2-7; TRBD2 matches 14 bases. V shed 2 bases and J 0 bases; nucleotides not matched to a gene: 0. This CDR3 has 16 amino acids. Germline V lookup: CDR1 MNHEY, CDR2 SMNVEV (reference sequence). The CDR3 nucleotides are TGTGCCAGCAGTTTAGGGACTAGCGGGAGCTCCTACGAGCAGTACGTC. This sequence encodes CASSLGTSGSSYEQYV.

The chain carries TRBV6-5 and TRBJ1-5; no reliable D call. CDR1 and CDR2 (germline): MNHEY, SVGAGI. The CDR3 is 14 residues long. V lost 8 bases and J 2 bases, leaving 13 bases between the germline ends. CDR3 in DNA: TGTGCCAGCCGCCCAGGATGGGGCAATCAGCCCCAGCATTTT. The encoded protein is CASRPGWGNQPQHF.

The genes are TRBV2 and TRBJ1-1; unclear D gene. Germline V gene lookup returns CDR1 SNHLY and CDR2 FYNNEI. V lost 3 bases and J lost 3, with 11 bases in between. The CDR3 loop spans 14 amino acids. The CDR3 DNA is TGTGCCAGCAGTGAGTCAGGAACTGACACTGAAGCTTTCTTT. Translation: CASSESGTDTEAFF. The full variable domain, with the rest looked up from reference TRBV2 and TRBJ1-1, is EPEVTQTPSHQVTQMGQEVILRCVPISNHLYFYWYRQILGQKVEFLVSFYNNEISEKSEIFDDQFSVERPDGSNFTLKIRSTKLEDSAMYFCASSESGTDTEAFFGQGTRLTVV.

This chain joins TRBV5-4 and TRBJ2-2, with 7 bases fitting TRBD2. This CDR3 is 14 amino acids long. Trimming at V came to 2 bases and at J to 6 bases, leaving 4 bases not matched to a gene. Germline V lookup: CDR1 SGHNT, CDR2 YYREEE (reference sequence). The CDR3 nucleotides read TGTGCCAGCAGCTTCGGCGGGAGCGCCGGGGAGCTGTTTTTT. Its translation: CASSFGGSAGELFF.

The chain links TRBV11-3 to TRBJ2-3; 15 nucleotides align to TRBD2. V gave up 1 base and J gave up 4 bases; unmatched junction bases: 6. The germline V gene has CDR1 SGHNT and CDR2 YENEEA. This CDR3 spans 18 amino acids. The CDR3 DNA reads TGTGCCAGCAGCTTAGGTGGACTAGCGGGAGGGGTGCCAGATACGCAGTATTTT. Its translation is CASSLGGLAGGVPDTQYF.

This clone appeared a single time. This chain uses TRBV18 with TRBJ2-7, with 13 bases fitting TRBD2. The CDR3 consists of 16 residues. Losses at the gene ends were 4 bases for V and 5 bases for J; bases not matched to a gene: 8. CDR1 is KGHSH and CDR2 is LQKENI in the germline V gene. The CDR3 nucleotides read TGTGCCAGCTCACTTGGACTAGCGGGAGTCACCCACGAGCAGTACGTC. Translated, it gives CASSLGLAGVTHEQYV.

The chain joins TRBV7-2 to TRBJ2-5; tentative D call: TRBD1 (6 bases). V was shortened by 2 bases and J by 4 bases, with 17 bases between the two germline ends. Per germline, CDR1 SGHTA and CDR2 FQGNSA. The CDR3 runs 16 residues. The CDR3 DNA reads TGTGCCAGCAGCTTAATTCGGGTGCAGGGGAGAGAGACCCAGTACTTC. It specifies CASSLIRVQGRETQYF.

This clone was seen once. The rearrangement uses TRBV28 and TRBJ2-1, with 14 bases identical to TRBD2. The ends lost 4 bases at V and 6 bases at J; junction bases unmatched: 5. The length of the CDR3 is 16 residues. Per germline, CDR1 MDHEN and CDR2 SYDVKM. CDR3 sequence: CASSSTGTSGSNEQFF. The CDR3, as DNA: TGTGCCAGCAGTTCCACCGGGACTAGCGGGAGCAATGAGCAGTTCTTC.

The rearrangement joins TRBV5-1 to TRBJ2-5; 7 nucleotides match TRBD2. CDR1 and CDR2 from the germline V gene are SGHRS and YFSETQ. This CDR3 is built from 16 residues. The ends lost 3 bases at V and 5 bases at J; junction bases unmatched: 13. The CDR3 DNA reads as TGCGCCAGCAGCTCCGGGACTACCGCCAATGTGGAGACCCAGTACTTC. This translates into CASSSGTTANVETQYF. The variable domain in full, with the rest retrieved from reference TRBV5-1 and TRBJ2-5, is KAGVTQTPRYLIKTRGQQVTLSCSPISGHRSVSWYQQTPGQGLQFLFEYFSETQRNKGNFPGRFSGRQFSNSRSEMNVSTLELGDSALYLCASSSGTTANVETQYFGPGTRLLVL.

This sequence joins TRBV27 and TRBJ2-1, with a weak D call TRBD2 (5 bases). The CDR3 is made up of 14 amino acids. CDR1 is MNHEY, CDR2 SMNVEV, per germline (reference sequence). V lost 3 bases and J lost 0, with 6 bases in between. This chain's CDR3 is CASSFGSSYNEQFF. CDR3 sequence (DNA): TGTGCCAGCAGTTTTGGGAGCTCCTACAATGAGCAGTTCTTC.

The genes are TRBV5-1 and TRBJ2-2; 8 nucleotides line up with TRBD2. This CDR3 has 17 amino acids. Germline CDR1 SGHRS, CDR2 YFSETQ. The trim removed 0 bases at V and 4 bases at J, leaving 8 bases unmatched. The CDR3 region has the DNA TGCGCCAGCAGCTTGGGCGACAGCGGGAGCGTCACCGGGGAGCTGTTTTTT. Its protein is CASSLGDSGSVTGELFF.